The clone carrying this T cell receptor beta chain was picked up a small number of times. The data were taken from a study of blood T cells in healthy people across ages. CDR3 size: 18 residues. The V segment lost 8 bases and the J segment 5 bases; nucleotides outside the gene matches: 22. Germline CDR1 reads LNHNV; CDR2 reads YYDKDF (reference sequence). Total RNA, at least 5 micrograms per sample, came from PBMCs. Primed by a sample-barcoded 5' primer and a J-beta primer mix, a second PCR proceeded for about 6 to 11 cycles. Every single cDNA molecule received a tag from a template-switch adaptor with 12 random nucleotides. TCRdb redid the calling of the 5' RACE reads with MiXCR, one entry per CDR3 protein. The data show about 1,400,000 distinct CDR3 sequences, 35% to 45% seen once.

The sequence was obtained from a woman between 18 and 29 years old in good health. The sequencing input was blood. This sequence joins TRBV15 and TRBJ1-1, with 8 bases aligning to TRBD1. This CDR3 reads CATVQRWGSQGAKTEAFF. DNA for the CDR3: TGTGCCACCGTCCAAAGGTGGGGGAGTCAGGGGGCAAAGACTGAAGCTTTCTTT.